Presented here are 9 T cell receptor beta chains from one specimen sequenced in a study of type 1 regulatory T cells. Each CDR3 protein is one row after TCRdb ran MiXCR on the reads. The repertoire holds approximately 14,000 distinct CDR3 sequences, with approximately 15% as singletons. Their target antigens are unknown. Sequencing was carried out using cultured T cells, either the whole culture or a sorted T cell fraction (not recorded which). All receptors come from a human donor in good health.

The J gene is TRBJ2-3, the V gene TRBV5-4; possible D gene TRBD2, 6 bases. CDR1 is SGHNT and CDR2 is YYREEE in the germline V gene (reference sequence). Deletions cut 4 bases from V and 0 bases from J, with 12 bases between. The CDR3 contains 15 residues. CDR3: CASSGIAESTDTQYF. CDR3 coding DNA: TGTGCCAGCAGCGGGATAGCGGAAAGCACAGATACGCAGTATTTT.

At least ten counts were recorded for this clonotype. The chain joins TRBV5-1 to TRBJ2-2; D may correspond to TRBD1 or TRBD2 (5 bases each). Deletions cut 4 bases from V and 6 bases from J, with 16 bases between. Germline CDR1 reads SGHRS; CDR2 reads YFSETQ. The CDR3 extends over 15 amino acids. CDR3: CASSQPGPTPGELFF. In nucleotides, the CDR3 is TGCGCCAGCAGCCAACCGGGACCCACTCCCGGGGAGCTGTTTTTT.

This clonotype has only a few counts. The CDR3 protein is CSTPGPGNTEAFF. CDR3 DNA sequence: TGCAGCACTCCGGGACCCGGGAACACTGAAGCTTTCTTT. This rearrangement joins TRBV29-1 to TRBJ1-1; TRBD1 might be the D (5 bases). The germline V gene has CDR1 SQVTM and CDR2 ANQGSEA. Trimming took off 8 bases at V and 1 base at J, with 14 bases between the two ends. The CDR3 covers 13 residues.

At least ten counts were recorded for this clonotype. The chain links TRBV28 to TRBJ2-7, with D unclear. The CDR3 has 12 residues. Germline V lookup: CDR1 MDHEN, CDR2 SYDVKM. V was pared by 5 bases and J by 7 bases, with 12 bases between. In nucleotides, the CDR3 is TGTGCCAGCAGTCCCCCTGAAGGGGAGCAGTACTTC. Its protein product is CASSPPEGEQYF.

This clonotype is categorized as medium-sized. The gene calls are TRBV5-1 and TRBJ2-1; TRBD2 matches at 12 bases. This CDR3 region has 17 residues. Germline values: CDR1 SGHRS, CDR2 YFSETQ. The junction had 9 bases not matched to a gene; V was cut back by 3 bases and J by 5 bases. The CDR3 nucleotides are TGCGCCAGCAGCTCAGGACTAGCGGGGCCCGATAACAATGAGCAGTTCTTC. Translation: CASSSGLAGPDNNEQFF.

This clonotype was seen ten or more times. The gene calls are TRBV20-1 and TRBJ2-7; possible D gene TRBD1, 6 bases. V was shortened by 2 bases and J by 2 bases, with 7 bases between the two germline ends. The germline CDR1 and CDR2 sequences are DFQATT and SNEGSKA (reference sequence). CDR3 length equals 12 residues. The DNA for the CDR3 is TGCAGTGCTAGACGGACAGCCTACGAGCAGTACTTC. It encodes CSARRTAYEQYF.

In its sample, this clonotype was seen many times. V and J are TRBV28 and TRBJ2-7, with TRBD2 matching 12 bases. CDR1 is MDHEN and CDR2 is SYDVKM in the germline V gene. V gave up 7 bases and J gave up 4 bases; unmatched junction bases: 5. The CDR3 runs to 14 residues. CDR3 sequence: CASKTSGSGYEQYF. In nucleotides, the CDR3 is TGTGCCAGCAAGACTAGCGGGAGTGGTTACGAGCAGTACTTC.

Within the sample, this clonotype is medium-sized. The chain couples TRBV19 to TRBJ1-2; the D gene is possibly TRBD1 (5 bases). Deletions cut 7 bases from V and 2 bases from J, with 11 bases between. The CDR3 extends over 13 amino acids. Germline CDR1 is LNHDA and CDR2 is SQIVND (reference sequence). CDR3 DNA sequence: TGTGCCAGTAAGGAACAGGCGAACTATGGCTACACCTTC. Translation gives CASKEQANYGYTF.

This clonotype has a single count. This chain joins TRBV5-4 and TRBJ2-3, with TRBD2 matching 14 bases. The CDR3 sequence is 16 residues long. CDR1 is SGHNT and CDR2 is YYREEE in the germline V gene (reference sequence). V trimming: 3 bases; J trimming: 4 bases; junction bases outside the gene matches: 4. The CDR3 is CASSSGTSGSSDTQYF. CDR3 sequence (DNA): TGTGCCAGCAGCTCCGGGACTAGCGGGAGCTCAGATACGCAGTATTTT.